Presented here are 32 T cell receptor beta chains from one specimen sequenced in a study of T cells after yellow fever vaccination. MiXCR, run by TCRdb on the 5' RACE reads, gives a single entry per CDR3 protein. The data contain 200,000 to 300,000 distinct CDR3 sequences, 6.5% to 8.5% of them singletons. The sequencing used CD4+ T cells sorted from PBMCs, collected 15 days after the yellow fever booster vaccination. Receptor source: a man aged 25 to 40 who received the YFV17D yellow fever vaccine.

This clonotype was counted ten times or more. V gene TRBV9 combines with J gene TRBJ2-7; the D is unclear. V lost 0 bases and J 0 bases, leaving 13 bases between the germline ends. The germline gives CDR1 SGDLS, CDR2 YYNGEE. The CDR3 totals 16 residues. The DNA of the CDR3 is TGTGCCAGCAGCGTAGCTGCAGTCCCCAGCTCCTACGAGCAGTACTTC. Encoded protein: CASSVAAVPSSYEQYF. Variable domain in full (rest from reference TRBV9 and TRBJ2-7): DSGVTQTPKHLITATGQRVTLRCSPRSGDLSVYWYQQSLDQGLQFLIQYYNGEERAKGNILERFSAQQFPDLHSELNLSSLELGDSALYFCASSVAAVPSSYEQYFGPGTRLTVT.

This clonotype was counted only a few times. The chain joins TRBV28 to TRBJ2-7; a possible D gene is TRBD1 (6 bases). Germline V gene sequence: CDR1 MDHEN, CDR2 SYDVKM. CDR3 size: 16 residues. V lost 1 base to trimming and J lost 7 bases, with 20 bases between them. The DNA of the CDR3 is TGTGCCAGCAGTTTATCGTCCAGGGGTCCGCTACGGGAGCAGTACTTC. Residues: CASSLSSRGPLREQYF. Drawing the rest from reference TRBV28 and TRBJ2-7, the complete variable domain is DVKVTQSSRYLVKRTGEKVFLECVQDMDHENMFWYRQDPGLGLRLIYFSYDVKMKEKGDIPEGYSVSREKKERFSLILESASTNQTSMYLCASSLSSRGPLREQYFGPGTRLTVT.

Worth noting for this clonotype: Since a much larger clone is just one base distant, this may be a read error. V gene TRBV6-2 or TRBV6-3 combines with J gene TRBJ2-7; D gene uncertain. Germline V gene lookup returns CDR1 MNHEY and CDR2 SVGEGT. This CDR3 region has 11 residues. Here the CDR3 reads CASSYLYEQCF. The CDR3 DNA reads as TGTGCCAGCAGTTATTTGTACGAGCAGTGCTTC.

This clonotype has only a few counts. V usage is TRBV6-1 and J usage is TRBJ2-1; D perhaps matches TRBD2 (6 bases). Germline CDR1 and CDR2: MNHNS and SASEGT. This CDR3 comprises 13 residues. V was trimmed by 11 bases and J by 0 bases, leaving 11 bases between them. The CDR3 sequence: CASSGYSYNEQFF. In DNA, the CDR3 is TGTGCCTCCAGCGGGTACTCCTACAATGAGCAGTTCTTC.

The rearrangement uses TRBV7-9 and TRBJ2-6; D remains unclear. Germline CDR1 SEHNR, CDR2 FQNEAQ (reference sequence). V was shortened by 11 bases and J by 1 base, with 9 bases between the two germline ends. The CDR3 extends over 13 amino acids. The CDR3 DNA reads as TGTGCCGGGCTCGAGTCTGGGGCCAACGTCCTGACTTTC. It encodes CAGLESGANVLTF.

This clonotype was detected many times. V gene TRBV27 combines with J gene TRBJ2-1, with a tentative D call TRBD2 (6 bases). Trimming cost V 5 bases and J 6 bases, with 14 bases left between them. The V gene's germline CDR1 is MNHEY and CDR2 SMNVEV (reference sequence). The CDR3 covers 14 residues. DNA for the CDR3: TGTGCCAGCAGTGCCCCCGGGACTTCCAATGAGCAGTTCTTC. Amino acids: CASSAPGTSNEQFF.

In its sample, this clonotype was seen many times. The chain carries TRBV29-1 and TRBJ2-3; 9 nucleotides line up with TRBD2. The CDR3 is 14 residues long. Trimming removed 8 bases from V and 3 bases from J; junction bases left unmatched: 9. Germline CDR1 SQVTM, CDR2 ANQGSEA. This CDR3 is CSPTLAGGTDTQYF. DNA for the CDR3: TGCAGCCCAACCTTGGCGGGAGGGACAGATACGCAGTATTTT.

In this sample, this clonotype turned up a few times. The rearrangement joins TRBV20-1 to TRBJ2-7; no clear D gene. The germline V and J ends were trimmed by 4 bases and 1 base, with 17 bases remaining between them. The germline CDR1 and CDR2 sequences are DFQATT and SNEGSKA (reference sequence). The CDR3 extends over 15 amino acids. The CDR3 bases are TGCAGTGCTAAAAAATACCGATATGGGTCCTACGAGCAGTACTTC. As protein: CSAKKYRYGSYEQYF.

The genes are TRBV27 and TRBJ1-2, with 7 bases lining up with TRBD1. The germline CDR1 and CDR2 sequences are MNHEY and SMNVEV (reference sequence). CDR3 size: 14 residues. V shed 6 bases and J 8 bases; nucleotides not matched to a gene: 12. As DNA, the CDR3 is TGTGCCAGCAGCGCCCAGGGGGAAGTAGGAGGCTACACCTTC. Translated, it gives CASSAQGEVGGYTF.

This chain connects TRBV24-1 to TRBJ2-7, with D perhaps TRBD2 (7 bases). Deletions cut 10 bases from V and 0 bases from J, with 12 bases between. The CDR3 runs 13 residues. Looked up from germline, CDR1 is KGHDR and CDR2 is SFDVKD. The CDR3 reads CATRGGPSYEQYF. In DNA form, the CDR3 reads TGTGCCACAAGGGGGGGTCCCTCCTACGAGCAGTACTTC.

J is TRBJ2-5 and V is TRBV10-1; 7 bases line up with TRBD2. The germline gives CDR1 WNHNN, CDR2 SYGVQD (reference sequence). Trimming cost V 8 bases and J 0 bases; bases outside gene matches: 15. The CDR3 runs 17 residues. CDR3 DNA: TGCGCCAGCCCCATGCCCGGGAGGCCCGGGTACCAAGAGACCCAGTACTTC. Translated: CASPMPGRPGYQETQYF.

In its sample, this clonotype was seen many times. The gene calls are TRBV6-2 or TRBV6-3 and TRBJ2-1; TRBD1 matches 7 bases. The CDR3 is 13 amino acids. Germline V lookup: CDR1 MNHEY, CDR2 SVGEGT. The V gene end was trimmed by 5 bases and the J gene end by 9 bases; junction bases not matched to a gene: 7. CDR3 region: CASSGQALLEQFF. The CDR3 coding sequence is TGTGCCAGCAGTGGACAGGCCCTTCTTGAGCAGTTCTTC.

This clonotype was detected only a few times. The chain couples TRBV18 to TRBJ2-7; no reliable D call. The germline V gene has CDR1 KGHSH and CDR2 LQKENI. The CDR3 is 13 amino acids. Trimming left V 3 bases short and J 3 bases short, with 9 bases between. The CDR3 region has the DNA TGTGCCAGCTCACCGCAGGACGGCTACGAGCAGTACTTC. This sequence encodes CASSPQDGYEQYF.

The rearrangement uses TRBV11-2 and TRBJ2-1, with D unclear. This CDR3 spans 14 amino acids. V was clipped by 0 bases and J by 5 bases, with 8 bases between them. Germline CDR1 is SGHAT and CDR2 is FQNNGV. The CDR3 region has the DNA TGTGCCAGCAGCTTAGAAGTACAGCACAATGAGCAGTTCTTC. This sequence encodes CASSLEVQHNEQFF.

This clonotype has at least ten counts. The CDR3 sequence: CSAREEEGAGELFF. CDR3 DNA sequence: TGCAGTGCTAGAGAGGAGGAAGGGGCCGGGGAGCTGTTTTTT. The chain carries TRBV20-1 and TRBJ2-2; D may be TRBD1 or TRBD2 (5 bases each). Trimming shortened V by 0 bases and J by 6 bases, and 11 bases separated the two germline ends. From germline, CDR1 is DFQATT and CDR2 SNEGSKA (reference sequence). The CDR3 consists of 14 residues.

The V call is TRBV12-3 or TRBV12-4, the J call TRBJ2-1; TRBD1 aligns across 10 bases. With V trimmed by 3 bases and J by 4 bases, 6 bases remained unmatched. The CDR3 spans 16 residues. CDR3 nucleotides: TGTGCCAGCAGTTTCGGGGCGGGACAGGGGTACAATGAGCAGTTCTTC. Translated, it gives CASSFGAGQGYNEQFF.

This clonotype was recorded a few times. The chain employs TRBV20-1 and TRBJ1-1; no clear D. Trimming took off 3 bases at V and 11 bases at J, with 13 bases between the two ends. Looked up from germline, CDR1 is DFQATT and CDR2 is SNEGSKA (reference sequence). The CDR3 length is 11 residues. This chain's CDR3 is CSARASYGAFF. The CDR3 nucleotides are TGCAGTGCTAGGGCCTCGTATGGGGCTTTCTTT.

V and J are TRBV9 and TRBJ2-3; no clear D gene. Germline V lookup: CDR1 SGDLS, CDR2 YYNGEE. The CDR3 has 16 amino acids. Trimming cost V 0 bases and J 4 bases, with 15 bases left between them. In nucleotides, the CDR3 is TGTGCCAGCAGCGTAGGAAACCTAGTTTCAGCAGATACGCAGTATTTT. It is translated as CASSVGNLVSADTQYF.

This clonotype was observed at least ten times. CDR3 nucleotide sequence: TGTGCCAGCAGTTATGGCGGGAGGATTTCCGATGAGCAGTTCTTC. It is translated as CASSYGGRISDEQFF. The genes are TRBV6-5 and TRBJ2-1, with 8 bases fitting TRBD2. The CDR3 runs to 15 residues. V lost 3 bases, J lost 8 bases, and 9 bases stayed unmatched. The germline CDR1 and CDR2 sequences are MNHEY and SVGAGI.

This clonotype was seen at least ten times. The chain carries TRBV12-3 or TRBV12-4 and TRBJ2-1, with D hard to call. This CDR3 is 12 amino acids long. V was cut by 6 bases and J by 1 base, with 4 bases left in between. DNA for the CDR3: TGTGCCAGCAGCCTTTCCTACAATGAGCAGTTCTTC. It encodes CASSLSYNEQFF.

Only a few counts were recorded for this clonotype. The chain carries TRBV12-3 or TRBV12-4 and TRBJ1-1; D perhaps matches TRBD1 (5 bases). CDR3 length equals 14 residues. The V and J ends lost 5 bases and 1 base respectively, with 11 bases between them. The CDR3 DNA is TGTGCCAGCAGTGTGGGGGGACGGAACACTGAAGCTTTCTTT. Translating it yields CASSVGGRNTEAFF.

This clonotype has a count of ten or more. This chain connects TRBV18 to TRBJ2-7, with 7 bases fitting TRBD1. Per germline, CDR1 KGHSH and CDR2 LQKENI. The CDR3 consists of 16 residues. V lost 2 bases to trimming and J lost 3 bases; unmatched junction nucleotides: 10. The CDR3 loop is CASSPTGQRYDYEQYF. The CDR3 DNA follows: TGTGCCAGCTCACCAACGGGACAGCGTTATGACTACGAGCAGTACTTC. The entire variable domain, with the rest obtained from reference TRBV18 and TRBJ2-7, is as follows: NAGVMQNPRHLVRRRGQEARLRCSPMKGHSHVYWYRQLPEEGLKFMVYLQKENIIDESGMPKERFSAEFPKEGPSILRIQQVVRGDSAAYFCASSPTGQRYDYEQYFGPGTRLTVT.

Concerning this clonotype: The germline gene is not matched at one end of the junction; a read error may be the cause. The chain employs TRBV20-1 and TRBJ2-3, with TRBD2 matching 9 bases. The germline V gene encodes CDR1 DFQATT and CDR2 SNEGSKA (reference sequence). There are 15 residues in the CDR3. CDR3 sequence reads: CCARDLAGPLQAQYF. The CDR3 nucleotides read TGCTGTGCTAGAGATCTAGCGGGACCTCTCCAGGCGCAGTATTTT.

This clonotype was counted ten times or more. The V call is TRBV3-1, the J call TRBJ2-7; weak D call: TRBD2 (6 bases). Germline V gives CDR1 LGHDT, CDR2 YNNKEL (reference sequence). V gave up 0 bases and J gave up 6 bases, with 12 bases separating them. This CDR3 has 14 residues. CDR3 residues: CASSQEYGLSEQYF. CDR3 DNA sequence: TGTGCCAGCAGCCAAGAGTACGGACTATCCGAGCAGTACTTC.

This clonotype was detected many times. The chain carries TRBV20-1 and TRBJ2-7; 8 nucleotides align to TRBD2. Unmatched junction bases numbered 9, after V lost 0 bases and J lost 5 bases. The CDR3 length is 15 residues. Germline CDR1 is DFQATT and CDR2 is SNEGSKA (reference sequence). The CDR3 protein is CSARDRGGLEDEQYF. CDR3 nucleotide sequence: TGCAGTGCTAGAGATAGGGGGGGACTAGAGGACGAGCAGTACTTC.

The rearrangement joins TRBV6-2 or TRBV6-3 to TRBJ2-7, with 9 bases aligning to TRBD2. V lost 6 bases to trimming and J lost 7 bases; unmatched junction nucleotides: 16. The CDR3 covers 16 residues. Germline lookup yields CDR1 MNHEY and CDR2 SVGEGT. The CDR3 nucleotides read TGTGCCAGCAGGACCCTGGGTAGCGGGAGAATGGTGGAGCAGTACTTC. This sequence encodes CASRTLGSGRMVEQYF.

V and J are TRBV10-2 and TRBJ2-1, with D uncertain. The CDR3 has 17 amino acids. Per the germline V gene, CDR1 is WSHSY and CDR2 is SAAADI. Between the trimmed V and J ends, which lost 3 bases and 2 bases, there was a span of 17 bases. CDR3 amino acids: CASSDPSVSPPYNEQFF. In nucleotides, the CDR3 is TGCGCCAGCAGTGACCCGAGCGTAAGTCCACCCTACAATGAGCAGTTCTTC.

This clonotype was picked up a small number of times. The chain uses TRBV12-2 and TRBJ2-5; no check of the table's D call, TRBD2, against the DNA was made. TRBV12-2 is recorded as a pseudogene. This CDR3 contains 15 residues. The CDR3 loop reads CASRLDSDGQETQYF. Written as DNA, the CDR3 is TGTGCAAGTCGCTTGGACTCGGACGGCCAAGAGACCCAGTACTTC.

This clonotype was seen a handful of times. The chain joins TRBV5-1 to TRBJ2-3; D gene unclear. The CDR3 has 14 residues. Germline V gene lookup returns CDR1 SGHRS and CDR2 YFSETQ. V shed 4 bases and J shed 0 bases, with 9 bases lying between them. This chain's CDR3 is CASSLPTSTDTQYF. Written as DNA, the CDR3 is TGCGCCAGCAGCCTGCCGACTAGCACAGATACGCAGTATTTT.

A few counts support this clonotype. V and J are TRBV23-1 and TRBJ1-5; D perhaps matches TRBD1 (6 bases). TRBV23-1 is recorded as an ORF, its role being uncertain. The CDR3 extends over 18 amino acids. The V gene lost 6 bases and the J gene lost 0 bases, with 21 bases spanning the gap. The CDR3 nucleotides are TGCGCCAGCAGCCATGGGCAGGGGTTGGGCCTTAGCAATCAGCCCCAGCATTTT. It codes for CASSHGQGLGLSNQPQHF.

The CDR3 here is CASSTDRGGYGYTF. CDR3 bases: TGTGCCAGTAGTACGGACAGGGGCGGTTATGGCTACACCTTC. The gene calls are TRBV19 and TRBJ1-2; 9 positions agree with TRBD1. Germline CDR1 LNHDA, CDR2 SQIVND (reference sequence). V shed 4 bases, J shed 5 bases, and the junction held 5 bases outside the gene matches. The CDR3 length is 14 residues.

This clonotype was picked up a small number of times. The CDR3 DNA follows: TGTGCCATCAGTGATAAAGGAACAGGGGATCAGCCCCAGCATTTT. This gives the protein CAISDKGTGDQPQHF. The rearrangement joins TRBV10-3 to TRBJ1-5; 7 nucleotides line up with TRBD1. The V segment lost 3 bases and the J segment 5 bases; nucleotides outside the gene matches: 7. In germline, CDR1 is ENHRY, CDR2 SYGVKD. The CDR3 covers 15 residues.